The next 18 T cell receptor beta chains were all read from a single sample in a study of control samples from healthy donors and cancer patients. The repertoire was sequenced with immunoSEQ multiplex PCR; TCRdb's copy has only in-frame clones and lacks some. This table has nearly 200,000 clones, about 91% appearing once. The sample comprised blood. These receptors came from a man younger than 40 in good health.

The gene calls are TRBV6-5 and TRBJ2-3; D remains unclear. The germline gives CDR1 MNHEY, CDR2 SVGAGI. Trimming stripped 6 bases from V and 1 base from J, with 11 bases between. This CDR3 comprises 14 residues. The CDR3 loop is CASRRTLGTDTQYF. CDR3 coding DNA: TGTGCCAGCAGGCGTACACTTGGCACAGATACGCAGTATTTT.

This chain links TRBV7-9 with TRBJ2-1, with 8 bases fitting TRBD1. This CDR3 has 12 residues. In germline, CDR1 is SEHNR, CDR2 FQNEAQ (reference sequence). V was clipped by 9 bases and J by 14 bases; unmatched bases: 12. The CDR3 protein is CARGNDRGLEFF. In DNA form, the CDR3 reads TGTGCCAGGGGAAATGACAGGGGTCTTGAGTTCTTC. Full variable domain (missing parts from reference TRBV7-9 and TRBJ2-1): DTGVSQNPRHKITKRGQNVTFRCDPISEHNRLYWYRQTLGQGPEFLTYFQNEAQLEKSRLLSDRFSAERPKGSFSTLEIQRTEQGDSAMYLCARGNDRGLEFFGPGTRLTVL.

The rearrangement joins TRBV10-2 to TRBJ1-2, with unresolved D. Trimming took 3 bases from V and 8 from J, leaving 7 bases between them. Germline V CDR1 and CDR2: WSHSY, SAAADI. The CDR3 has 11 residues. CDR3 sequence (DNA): TGCGCCAGCAGTGACAGAGGAGGCTACACCTTC. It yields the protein CASSDRGGYTF.

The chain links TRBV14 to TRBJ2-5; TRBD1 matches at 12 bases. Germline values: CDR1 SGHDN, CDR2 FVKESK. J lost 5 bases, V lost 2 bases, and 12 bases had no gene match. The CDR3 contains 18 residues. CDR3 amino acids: CASSQRDRGRRVQETQYF. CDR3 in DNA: TGTGCCAGCAGCCAACGGGACAGGGGGCGCCGAGTACAGGAGACCCAGTACTTC.

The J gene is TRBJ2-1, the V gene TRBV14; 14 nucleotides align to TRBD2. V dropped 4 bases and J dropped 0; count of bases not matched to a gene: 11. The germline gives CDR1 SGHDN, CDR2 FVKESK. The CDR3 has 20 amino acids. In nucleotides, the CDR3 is TGTGCCAGCAGCCGACCGGGACTAGCGGGGGTCCCTACCTCCTACAATGAGCAGTTCTTC. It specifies CASSRPGLAGVPTSYNEQFF.

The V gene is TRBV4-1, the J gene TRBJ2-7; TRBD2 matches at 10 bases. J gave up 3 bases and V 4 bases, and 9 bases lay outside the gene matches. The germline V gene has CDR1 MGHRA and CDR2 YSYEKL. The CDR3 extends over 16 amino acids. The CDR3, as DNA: TGCGCCAGCAGCCCCCGGGTAGCGGGAGGATTCTACGAGCAGTACTTC. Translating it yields CASSPRVAGGFYEQYF.

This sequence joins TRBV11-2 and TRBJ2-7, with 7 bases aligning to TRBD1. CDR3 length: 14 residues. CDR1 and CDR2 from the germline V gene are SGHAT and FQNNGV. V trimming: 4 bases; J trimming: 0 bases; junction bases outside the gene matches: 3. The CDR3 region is CASSSGTASYEQYF. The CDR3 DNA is TGTGCCAGCAGCTCCGGGACAGCCTCCTACGAGCAGTACTTC.

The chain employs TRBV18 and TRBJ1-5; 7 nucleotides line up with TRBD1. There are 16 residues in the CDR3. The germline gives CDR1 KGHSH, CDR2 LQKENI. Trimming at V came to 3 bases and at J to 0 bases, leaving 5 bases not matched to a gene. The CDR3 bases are TGTGCCAGCTCACCTACAGGGGTGGGTAGCAATCAGCCCCAGCATTTT. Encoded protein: CASSPTGVGSNQPQHF. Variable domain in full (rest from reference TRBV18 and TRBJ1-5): NAGVMQNPRHLVRRRGQEARLRCSPMKGHSHVYWYRQLPEEGLKFMVYLQKENIIDESGMPKERFSAEFPKEGPSILRIQQVVRGDSAAYFCASSPTGVGSNQPQHFGDGTRLSIL.

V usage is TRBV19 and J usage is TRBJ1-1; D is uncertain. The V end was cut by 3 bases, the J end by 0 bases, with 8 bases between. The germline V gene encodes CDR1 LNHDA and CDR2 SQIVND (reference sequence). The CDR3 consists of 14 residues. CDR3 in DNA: TGTGCCAGTAGTATCGACTTCATGAACACTGAAGCTTTCTTT. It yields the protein CASSIDFMNTEAFF.

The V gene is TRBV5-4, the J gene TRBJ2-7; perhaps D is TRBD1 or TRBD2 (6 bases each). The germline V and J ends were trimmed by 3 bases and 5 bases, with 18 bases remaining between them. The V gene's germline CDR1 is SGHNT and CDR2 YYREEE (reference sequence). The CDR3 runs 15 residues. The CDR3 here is CASSSLGGGIHEQYF. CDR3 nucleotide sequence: TGTGCCAGCAGCTCTCTGGGGGGCGGAATCCACGAGCAGTACTTC.

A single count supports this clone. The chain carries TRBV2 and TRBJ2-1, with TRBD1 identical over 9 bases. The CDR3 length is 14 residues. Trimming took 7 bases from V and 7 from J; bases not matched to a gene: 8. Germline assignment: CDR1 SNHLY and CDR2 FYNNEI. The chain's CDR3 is CASNDRGLLNEQFF. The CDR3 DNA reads TGTGCCAGCAACGACAGGGGGTTGTTGAATGAGCAGTTCTTC.

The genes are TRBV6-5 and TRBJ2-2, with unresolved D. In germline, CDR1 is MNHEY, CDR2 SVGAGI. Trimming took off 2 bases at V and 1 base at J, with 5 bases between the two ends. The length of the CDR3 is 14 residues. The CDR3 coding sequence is TGTGCCAGCAGTTACAAACAGAACACCGGGGAGCTGTTTTTT. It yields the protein CASSYKQNTGELFF.

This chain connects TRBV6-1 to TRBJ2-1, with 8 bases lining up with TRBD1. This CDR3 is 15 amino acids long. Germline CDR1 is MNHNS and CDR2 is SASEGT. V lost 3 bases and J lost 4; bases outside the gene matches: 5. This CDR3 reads CASSEDRAAYNEQFF. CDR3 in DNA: TGTGCCAGCAGTGAGGACAGGGCCGCATACAATGAGCAGTTCTTC.

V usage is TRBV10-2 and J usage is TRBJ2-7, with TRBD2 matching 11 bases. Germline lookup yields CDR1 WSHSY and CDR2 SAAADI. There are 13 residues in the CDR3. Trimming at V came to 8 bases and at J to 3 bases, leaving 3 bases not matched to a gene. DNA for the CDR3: TGCGCCAGCCTAGCGGGGGGCTACTACGAGCAGTACTTC. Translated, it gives CASLAGGYYEQYF.

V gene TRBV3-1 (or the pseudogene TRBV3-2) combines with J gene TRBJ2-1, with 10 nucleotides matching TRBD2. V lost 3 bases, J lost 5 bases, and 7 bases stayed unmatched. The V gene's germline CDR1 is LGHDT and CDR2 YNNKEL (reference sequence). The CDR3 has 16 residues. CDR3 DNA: TGTGCCAGCAGCCACCATAGCGGGGGGCTCGACAATGAGCAGTTCTTC. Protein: CASSHHSGGLDNEQFF.

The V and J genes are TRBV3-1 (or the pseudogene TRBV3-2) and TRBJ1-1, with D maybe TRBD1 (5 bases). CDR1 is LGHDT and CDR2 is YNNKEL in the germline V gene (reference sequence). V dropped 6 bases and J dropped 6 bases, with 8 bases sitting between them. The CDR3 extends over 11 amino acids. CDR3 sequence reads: CASRRGPEAFF. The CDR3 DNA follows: TGTGCCAGCAGGCGGGGACCTGAAGCTTTCTTT.

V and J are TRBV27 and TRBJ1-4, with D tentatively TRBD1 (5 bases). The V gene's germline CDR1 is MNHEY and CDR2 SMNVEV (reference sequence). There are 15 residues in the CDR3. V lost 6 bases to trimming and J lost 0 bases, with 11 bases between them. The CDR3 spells CASRSAGTTNEKLFF. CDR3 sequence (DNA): TGTGCCAGCAGAAGCGCAGGGACAACTAATGAAAAACTGTTTTTT.

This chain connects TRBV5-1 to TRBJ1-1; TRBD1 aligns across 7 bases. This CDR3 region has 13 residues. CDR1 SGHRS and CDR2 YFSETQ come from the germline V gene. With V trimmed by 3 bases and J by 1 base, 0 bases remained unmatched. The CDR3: CASSYRGNTEAFF. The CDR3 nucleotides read TGCGCCAGCAGCTACAGGGGGAACACTGAAGCTTTCTTT. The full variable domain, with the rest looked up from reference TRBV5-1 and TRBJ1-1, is KAGVTQTPRYLIKTRGQQVTLSCSPISGHRSVSWYQQTPGQGLQFLFEYFSETQRNKGNFPGRFSGRQFSNSRSEMNVSTLELGDSALYLCASSYRGNTEAFFGQGTRLTVV.